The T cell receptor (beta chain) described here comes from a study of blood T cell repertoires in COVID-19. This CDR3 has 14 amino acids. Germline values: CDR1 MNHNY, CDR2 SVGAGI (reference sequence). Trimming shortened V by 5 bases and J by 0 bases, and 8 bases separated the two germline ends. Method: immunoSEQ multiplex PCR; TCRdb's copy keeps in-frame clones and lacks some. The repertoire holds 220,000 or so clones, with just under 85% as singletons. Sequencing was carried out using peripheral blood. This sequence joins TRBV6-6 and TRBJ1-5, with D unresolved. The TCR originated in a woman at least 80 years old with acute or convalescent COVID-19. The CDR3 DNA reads TGTGCCAGCAGTCTCGTCAGTAGCAATCAGCCCCAGCATTTT. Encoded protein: CASSLVSSNQPQHF.